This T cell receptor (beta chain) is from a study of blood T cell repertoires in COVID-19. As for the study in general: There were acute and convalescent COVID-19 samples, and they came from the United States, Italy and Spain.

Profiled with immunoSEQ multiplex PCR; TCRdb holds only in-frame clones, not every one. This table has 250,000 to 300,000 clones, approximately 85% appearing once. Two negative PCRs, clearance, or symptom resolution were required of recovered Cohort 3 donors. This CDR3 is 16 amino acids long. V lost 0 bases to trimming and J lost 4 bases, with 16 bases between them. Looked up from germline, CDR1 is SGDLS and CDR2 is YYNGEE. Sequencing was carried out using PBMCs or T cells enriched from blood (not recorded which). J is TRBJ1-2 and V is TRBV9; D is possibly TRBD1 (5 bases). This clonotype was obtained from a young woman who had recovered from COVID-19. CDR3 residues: CASSVGPRAAGYGYTF. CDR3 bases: TGTGCCAGCAGCGTAGGTCCCAGGGCGGCAGGCTATGGCTACACCTTC.